This passage covers 4 T cell receptor beta chains from one sample sequenced in a study of shared clonotypes between healthy human individuals. Libraries were prepared by immunoSEQ multiplex PCR; TCRdb keeps only in-frame clonotypes and omits some of them. This sample carries about 2.4 million clones, more than 85% of them seen once, and the ten largest clones take 0.36%. Sequencing used naive CD4+ T cells from PBMCs. Subset given: CD45RA+ positively selected. Receptors were obtained from a man between 18 and 29 years old in good health. Some clones in this sample may be carry-over from other donors' samples.

Here the CDR3 reads CASSQDSGREETQYF. CDR3 coding DNA: TGCGCCAGCAGCCAAGATTCAGGCAGGGAAGAGACCCAGTACTTC. The chain employs TRBV4-3 and TRBJ2-5; D may be TRBD1 (5 bases). V lost 0 bases to trimming and J lost 3 bases, with 11 bases between them. Germline-derived CDR1 and CDR2 are LGHNA and YSLEER. The CDR3 is 15 amino acids.

With respect to this clone: Other DNA variants within this sample encode the same CDR3. V usage is TRBV20-1 and J usage is TRBJ1-1; D ambiguous. Between the trimmed V and J ends, which lost 6 bases and 1 base, there was a span of 6 bases. This CDR3 has 11 amino acids. Germline V gene data show CDR1 as DFQATT and CDR2 as SNEGSKA (reference sequence). This CDR3 reads CSARWNTEAFF. The CDR3 nucleotides are TGCAGTGCCCGGTGGAACACTGAAGCTTTCTTT.

The V gene is TRBV14, the J gene TRBJ1-3; D ambiguous. CDR1 SGHDN and CDR2 FVKESK come from the germline V gene. The ends were cut back, 1 base at V and 0 bases at J, with 7 bases in the middle. The CDR3 is 15 residues long. CDR3: CASSQVASSGNTIYF. The CDR3 region has the DNA TGTGCCAGCAGCCAAGTTGCGAGCTCTGGAAACACCATATATTTT.

This chain links TRBV4-2 with TRBJ1-5; D is undetermined. This CDR3 comprises 18 residues. Germline CDR1 is LGHNA and CDR2 is YNFKEQ. V lost 1 base and J 3 bases, leaving 19 bases between the germline ends. The CDR3 sequence is CASSQGGGIGGLNQPQHF. For the CDR3, the DNA is TGTGCCAGCAGCCAAGGTGGAGGGATTGGAGGACTCAATCAGCCCCAGCATTTT.